This T cell receptor beta chain derives from a study of OX40 agonist ivuxolimab in advanced cancers. The study in broad terms: Ivuxolimab was an agonistic, fully human IgG2 monoclonal antibody directed against OX40 (CD134), a costimulatory receptor. In the dose-escalation cohort, nearly 85% of patients were male, and the mean age was 60 years with a range of roughly 20 to 80. Among the approximately 54 dose-escalation patients, around 19 had hepatocellular carcinoma, approximately 15 melanoma, 9 renal cell carcinoma and 9 head and neck cancer. The purpose of peripheral TCRbeta sequencing was to test whether ivuxolimab changed TCR sequence diversity and led to clonal T-cell expansion. Partial responses occurred in three dose-escalation patients, of whom one had hepatocellular carcinoma and two had cutaneous melanoma. The monotherapy dose-escalation portion (N of about 57 patients) of the phase I ivuxolimab trial is reported in the paper. Intravenous ivuxolimab was administered to patients every 2 weeks at six dose levels: 0.01, 0.1, 0.3, 1.5, 3 and 10 mg/kg. Patients were allowed to have had prior anti-PD-1, anti-PD-L1 or anti-CTLA-4 therapy, and 40% of the dose-escalation patients had been treated with checkpoint inhibitors.

Including the terminal cysteine and phenylalanine, the CDR3 comprises 17 residues. Only the CDR3 part of the read is kept: 51 bases, read in frame from the first base. The CDR1 and CDR2 encoded by the germline V gene are KGHSH and LQKENI. Relative to germline, V is 3 bases shorter and J is 2 bases shorter, with 19 bases between their ends. To sequence the TCRbeta CDR3 region, genomic DNA was isolated from the sorted cells. The immunoSEQ Assay was used for sequencing of TCRbeta CDR3 regions. The immuneACCESS repertoire file appears here via TCRdb, limited to in-frame rearrangements. These files lack a portion of the clones; in checked studies, under half of the deficit traces to unresolved V genes, and the cause of the others is not known. In this sample the table shows about 20,000 clones, about 80% of which occur a single time. The ten largest clonotypes hold 35% to 55% of the sample. With regard to this clone: Its recognized antigen is unknown. There are no base qualities to consult, and no much larger clone falls within one base.

Patients with autoimmune disease history or receiving systemic immunosuppression were excluded from the trial. In every dose cohort, peripheral blood was drawn for TCR sequencing at baseline, cycle 4 day 1, and cycle 7 day 1. The samples were drawn from a first-in-human, open-label, multicenter phase I dose-escalation trial of ivuxolimab. Adults with locally advanced or metastatic melanoma, renal cell, hepatocellular, or head and neck squamous cell carcinoma were enrolled in the trial. CD4+ and CD8+ T cells were sorted separately from peripheral blood before TCR sequencing. Results the study describes overall, beyond this receptor: Low levels of normalized T-cell clonal expansion were also seen in some patients who did not respond. After ivuxolimab, more expanded clones were found on average in CD8+ T cells than in CD4+ T cells. Antigen specificity was not determined for the clonally expanded peripheral T cells. At doses from 0.1 to 3.0 mg/kg, clonal expansion was seen in both CD4+ and CD8+ blood T cells between baseline and week 6. In partial responders in the 0.1-3.0 mg/kg groups, normalized peripheral clonal expansion was found to be among the lowest, especially among CD8+ T cells.

This sequence uses TRBV18 and TRBJ1-1, and TRBD1 may be the D gene, going by 6 matching bases. The source material was CD4+ or CD8+ T cells sorted from blood, sampled in a trial of the OX40 agonist ivuxolimab. This receptor was identified in an adult with an advanced solid tumor such as melanoma, head and neck, liver or kidney cancer. The CDR3 loop reads CASSPPGHLTDNTEAFF. At the DNA level, the sequence is TGTGCCAGCTCACCGCCGGGACACCTAACCGACAACACTGAAGCTTTCTTT.